This TCR beta chain was sequenced for a study of T cell repertoires in cytomegalovirus infection. Looking at the study overall: CMV infection and matching HLA type were both indicated by public TCR beta signatures. General study points: Pooled public TCR beta family frequency picked out CMV carriers with the relevant HLA. Dominating the ex vivo response were TCR beta clonotypes that were CMV-specific and HLA-C-restricted.

In regard to this clonotype: Its antigen is undetermined.

TCRdb used MiXCR to reprocess the reads, holding one entry per CDR3 protein. Here the sample spans approximately 1,000,000 distinct CDR3 sequences, roughly 30% being singletons. Looked up from germline, CDR1 is PRHDT and CDR2 is FYEKMQ (reference sequence). The ends were cut back, 5 bases at V and 4 bases at J, with 9 bases in the middle. This CDR3 region has 12 residues. This sample comprised cultured CD8+ T cells from PBMCs, obtained from culture after CMV antigen stimulation. This chain joins TRBV13 and TRBJ2-7, with D uncertain. The origin of this receptor is a human donor in good health (CMV status not recorded). Some clones in this sample may be carry-over from other donors' samples. The chain's CDR3 is CASSRAPYEQYF. Here the CDR3 DNA reads TGTGCCAGCAGCCGAGCCCCGTACGAGCAGTACTTC.